One and the same sample provided the 27 T cell receptor beta chains below, sequenced in a study of technical replicates of blood from a handful of donors. Assay used: immunoSEQ multiplex PCR; TCRdb lists only in-frame clones, some missing. Found here are about 88,000 clones, around 92% of them singletons; the top ten hold 0.2% to 0.3%. Sequencing was done on a sample of T cells isolated from PBMCs. These receptors were collected from a human donor in good health.

This rearrangement joins TRBV14 to TRBJ1-4; 10 nucleotides match TRBD1. From germline, CDR1 is SGHDN and CDR2 FVKESK. This CDR3 has 13 residues. V dropped 7 bases and J dropped 7; count of bases not matched to a gene: 3. For the CDR3, the DNA is TGTGCCAGCACCGACAGGGGGCGTGAAAAACTGTTTTTT. Its translation: CASTDRGREKLFF.

This chain connects TRBV4-2 to TRBJ2-2; perhaps TRBD1 as D (6 bases). The CDR3 consists of 16 residues. The germline CDR1 and CDR2 sequences are LGHNA and YNFKEQ. Deletions cut 0 bases from V and 4 bases from J, with 12 bases between. The CDR3 reads CASSQEGTPTTGELFF. CDR3 DNA: TGTGCCAGCAGCCAAGAAGGGACACCCACCACCGGGGAGCTGTTTTTT.

This clone was seen just once. The chain carries TRBV5-1 and TRBJ2-3; unclear D gene. V was cut by 1 base and J by 6 bases, with 12 bases left in between. This CDR3 spans 14 amino acids. In germline, CDR1 is SGHRS, CDR2 YFSETQ. The CDR3 reads CASSLLAGSDTQYF. The CDR3 DNA reads as TGCGCCAGCAGCTTGTTGGCAGGCTCGGATACGCAGTATTTT.

The chain has TRBV19 and TRBJ1-3, with TRBD1 matching 7 bases. Germline lookup yields CDR1 LNHDA and CDR2 SQIVND (reference sequence). V lost 3 bases, J lost 1 base, and 6 bases stayed unmatched. CDR3 length equals 16 residues. The CDR3 DNA is TGTGCCAGTAGTATGGGTAACAGGGGTTCTGGAAACACCATATATTTT. Protein: CASSMGNRGSGNTIYF.

The table lists this clone with a count of one. This chain connects TRBV11-2 to TRBJ2-5; TRBD2 is a possible D gene (6 bases). Deletions cut 0 bases from V and 5 bases from J, with 13 bases between. CDR3 length equals 15 residues. Per the germline V gene, CDR1 is SGHAT and CDR2 is FQNNGV. The CDR3 loop is CASSLEGGLGETQYF. Here the CDR3 DNA reads TGTGCCAGCAGCTTAGAGGGGGGTTTGGGGGAGACCCAGTACTTC.

V usage is TRBV30 and J usage is TRBJ1-1; tentatively, D is TRBD1 (6 bases). Germline V CDR1 and CDR2: GTSNPN, SVGIG (reference sequence). CDR3 length equals 12 residues. Trimming removed 4 bases at V and 4 bases at J, with 10 bases between. The CDR3 region has the DNA TGTGCCTGGAACCGACAGGTCACTGAAGCTTTCTTT. It specifies CAWNRQVTEAFF.

The chain uses TRBV28 and TRBJ1-3; 8 nucleotides line up with TRBD1. Germline V CDR1 and CDR2: MDHEN, SYDVKM. There are 16 residues in the CDR3. After removal of 6 bases from V and 1 base from J, the junction contained 8 bases not matched to a gene. The CDR3, as DNA: TGTGCCAGCAGCCCAGACAGGGGTTGGTCTGGAAACACCATATATTTT. It translates to CASSPDRGWSGNTIYF.

The V call is TRBV4-1, the J call TRBJ1-4; no definite D call. V was shortened by 0 bases and J by 5 bases, with 10 bases between the two germline ends. The CDR3 covers 15 residues. From germline, CDR1 is MGHRA and CDR2 YSYEKL. The CDR3 here is CASSQDSRLNEKLFF. The CDR3 nucleotides read TGCGCCAGCAGCCAAGATTCTAGACTAAATGAAAAACTGTTTTTT.

The rearrangement links TRBV7-8 to TRBJ2-7; no reliable D call. Germline-derived CDR1 and CDR2 are SGHVS and FQNEAQ. V dropped 3 bases and J dropped 2 bases, with 5 bases sitting between them. The CDR3 consists of 12 residues. The CDR3 coding sequence is TGTGCCAGCAGCTTTTCAGCCTACGAGCAGTACTTC. It is translated as CASSFSAYEQYF.

V and J are TRBV6-4 and TRBJ1-5; 11 positions agree with TRBD1. The V gene's germline CDR1 is MRHNA and CDR2 SNTAGT. CDR3 length: 18 amino acids. V gave up 7 bases and J gave up 3 bases; unmatched junction bases: 14. The CDR3 sequence is CASNPEGGDRGNNQPQHF. DNA for the CDR3: TGTGCCAGCAATCCAGAGGGTGGGGACAGGGGGAACAATCAGCCCCAGCATTTT.

The chain recombines TRBV7-3 with TRBJ1-5, with 10 bases lining up with TRBD1. Germline V gene data show CDR1 as SGHTA and CDR2 as FQGTGA. The CDR3 has 22 amino acids. The V segment lost 2 bases and the J segment 3 bases; nucleotides outside the gene matches: 22. The CDR3 region is CASSLFFPTQKPGTGDNQPQHF. In nucleotides, the CDR3 is TGTGCCAGCAGCTTATTTTTTCCAACTCAGAAACCCGGGACAGGGGACAATCAGCCCCAGCATTTT. Based on the CDR3 plus reference TRBV7-3 and TRBJ1-5, the full variable domain is GAGVSQTPSNKVTEKGKYVELRCDPISGHTALYWYRQSLGQGPEFLIYFQGTGAADDSGLPNDRFFAVRPEGSVSTLKIQRTERGDSAVYLCASSLFFPTQKPGTGDNQPQHFGDGTRLSIL.

The CDR3 DNA reads as TGCGCCAGCGGCCAGGGGGCAGATACGCAGTATTTT. Protein sequence: CASGQGADTQYF. J is TRBJ2-3 and V is TRBV5-1, with 7 bases fitting TRBD1. Germline loops: CDR1 SGHRS, CDR2 YFSETQ. V shed 7 bases, J shed 4 bases, and the junction held 3 bases outside the gene matches. The CDR3 spans 12 residues.

This chain uses TRBV30 with TRBJ1-4; 7 bases agree with TRBD1. The CDR3 loop spans 13 amino acids. Germline CDR1 and CDR2: GTSNPN and SVGIG (reference sequence). J was trimmed by 6 bases and V by 8 bases; bases with no gene match: 9. The CDR3 here is CAGSTGLDEKLFF. For the CDR3, the DNA is TGTGCCGGTTCGACAGGGCTGGATGAAAAACTGTTTTTT.

V gene TRBV28 combines with J gene TRBJ1-6, with 8 bases lining up with TRBD1. Trimming took 4 bases from V and 8 from J; bases not matched to a gene: 4. The germline V gene has CDR1 MDHEN and CDR2 SYDVKM. CDR3 length: 14 residues. In nucleotides, the CDR3 is TGTGCCAGCAGTTCCTCAGGGGGCCATTCACCCCTCCACTTT. Encoded protein: CASSSSGGHSPLHF.

The CDR3 sequence is CAWSGRGQPQHF. The DNA for the CDR3 is TGTGCCTGGAGCGGCAGGGGGCAGCCCCAGCATTTT. The gene calls are TRBV30 and TRBJ1-5; TRBD1 agrees at 7 bases. J gave up 7 bases and V 3 bases, and 3 bases lay outside the gene matches. CDR1 and CDR2 from the germline V gene are GTSNPN and SVGIG (reference sequence). The CDR3 is made up of 12 amino acids.

This chain uses TRBV15 with TRBJ2-2, with 11 bases aligning to TRBD2. The length of the CDR3 is 16 residues. V was pared by 3 bases and J by 2 bases, with 2 bases of the junction left unmatched. Germline lookup yields CDR1 LNHNV and CDR2 YYDKDF (reference sequence). As DNA, the CDR3 is TGTGCCACCAGCAGTGGGACTAGCGGTAACACCGGGGAGCTGTTTTTT. This codes for CATSSGTSGNTGELFF.

The table lists this clone with a count of one. The chain links TRBV5-1 to TRBJ2-1, with 8 bases aligning to TRBD2. This CDR3 is 15 amino acids long. Trimming took 7 bases from V and 0 from J; bases not matched to a gene: 6. The germline gives CDR1 SGHRS, CDR2 YFSETQ. CDR3 amino acids: CASELGGASYNEQFF. CDR3 DNA sequence: TGCGCCAGCGAACTCGGGGGGGCCTCCTACAATGAGCAGTTCTTC.

This chain joins TRBV12-5 and TRBJ1-5; 8 bases fit TRBD1. Germline trimming cut 3 bases from V and 0 bases from J; bases unmatched to any gene: 22. There are 22 residues in the CDR3. CDR1 is LGHNT and CDR2 is FRNRAP in the germline V gene. CDR3 sequence (DNA): TGTGCTAGTGGTTTACGCAGTTTGAACCGGGACAGGAAAACACTTAGCAATCAGCCCCAGCATTTT. This encodes CASGLRSLNRDRKTLSNQPQHF.

The chain combines TRBV7-9 with TRBJ2-1, with 14 bases that match TRBD2. CDR1 is SEHNR, CDR2 FQNEAQ, per germline (reference sequence). V shed 5 bases, J shed 0 bases, and the junction held 9 bases outside the gene matches. The CDR3 runs to 19 residues. Here the CDR3 reads CASSQGLAGAGSSYNEQFF. CDR3 in DNA: TGTGCCAGCAGCCAGGGACTAGCGGGGGCCGGGAGCTCCTACAATGAGCAGTTCTTC.

The V gene is TRBV29-1, the J gene TRBJ1-5; D is perhaps TRBD1 (6 bases). The V end was cut by 3 bases, the J end by 5 bases, with 8 bases between. This CDR3 comprises 12 residues. Germline V gene data show CDR1 as SQVTM and CDR2 as ANQGSEA. The CDR3 bases are TGCAGCGTTGATGGGGGCGATCAGCCCCAGCATTTT. Encoded protein: CSVDGGDQPQHF.

This chain links TRBV29-1 with TRBJ2-7; tentatively, D is TRBD2 (7 bases). From germline, CDR1 is SQVTM and CDR2 ANQGSEA. The V gene lost 5 bases and the J gene lost 7 bases, with 21 bases spanning the gap. This CDR3 comprises 14 residues. DNA for the CDR3: TGCAGCGTTCGTTGGGGGGGCTTGGAAGTGGAGCAGTACTTC. Translation: CSVRWGGLEVEQYF.

The rearrangement uses TRBV7-8 and TRBJ2-2, with D maybe TRBD2 (5 bases). V gave up 1 base and J gave up 2 bases, with 14 bases separating them. CDR3 length: 17 residues. Per the germline V gene, CDR1 is SGHVS and CDR2 is FQNEAQ. DNA of the CDR3: TGTGCCAGCAGCTTAGTAAGGCTAGCCTTTAACACCGGGGAGCTGTTTTTT. Translating it yields CASSLVRLAFNTGELFF.

The V and J genes are TRBV5-1 and TRBJ2-2; 9 positions match TRBD1. The CDR3 spans 18 residues. After removal of 1 base from V and 2 bases from J, the junction contained 9 bases not matched to a gene. Germline V CDR1 and CDR2: SGHRS, YFSETQ. The CDR3 is CASSLLQYRGPNTGELFF. CDR3 in DNA: TGCGCCAGCAGCTTGCTCCAATACAGGGGGCCAAACACCGGGGAGCTGTTTTTT. The entire variable domain, with the rest obtained from reference TRBV5-1 and TRBJ2-2, is as follows: KAGVTQTPRYLIKTRGQQVTLSCSPISGHRSVSWYQQTPGQGLQFLFEYFSETQRNKGNFPGRFSGRQFSNSRSEMNVSTLELGDSALYLCASSLLQYRGPNTGELFFGEGSRLTVL.

J is TRBJ2-7 and V is TRBV5-1; 7 bases agree with TRBD1. This CDR3 is built from 13 residues. J lost 4 bases, V lost 5 bases, and 6 bases had no gene match. From germline, CDR1 is SGHRS and CDR2 YFSETQ. Here the CDR3 reads CASSPTQGYEQYF. The DNA of the CDR3 is TGCGCCAGCAGTCCCACACAGGGGTACGAGCAGTACTTC.

The chain recombines TRBV5-8 with TRBJ1-5, with 7 bases that match TRBD1. The V segment lost 2 bases and the J segment 3 bases; nucleotides outside the gene matches: 5. Germline CDR1 SGHTS, CDR2 YDEGEE. The CDR3 spans 15 residues. This chain's CDR3 is CASSFHRGSNQPQHF. In DNA form, the CDR3 reads TGTGCCAGCAGCTTCCACAGGGGCTCCAATCAGCCCCAGCATTTT.

The gene calls are TRBV12-2 and TRBJ1-1; no DNA check was done on the table's D call, TRBD1. TRBV12-2 is tagged as a pseudogene. The CDR3 spans 20 residues. The CDR3 region has the DNA TGTGCAAGTCGCTTATTGCGAAGTTCGAGACAGGGGGCGCGGGGGACTGAAGCTTTCTTT. This translates into CASRLLRSSRQGARGTEAFF.

The rearrangement links TRBV4-1 to TRBJ2-1; 9 positions agree with TRBD1. The germline gives CDR1 MGHRA, CDR2 YSYEKL. V gave up 4 bases and J gave up 2 bases; unmatched junction bases: 12. The length of the CDR3 is 18 residues. CDR3 DNA sequence: TGCGCCAGCAGCCGCTCACCCCCGGGACAGGGAACCTACAATGAGCAGTTCTTC. Protein: CASSRSPPGQGTYNEQFF.